The present T cell receptor (beta chain) was sequenced within a study of shared clonotypes between healthy human individuals. General study findings and limits: Between a handful of donors, naive CD4 clonotypes were shared at a level of about 5%. It was the non-shared clonotypes that had lower generation probabilities than clonotypes shared by all four donors.

Naive CD8 cells lacked CD45RO and underwent positive selection for CCR7, leaving out terminally differentiated effector memory CD45RA+ cells. V gave up 0 bases and J gave up 3 bases, with 11 bases separating them. The length of the CDR3 is 15 residues. Germline V gene lookup returns CDR1 LNHNV and CDR2 YYDKDF (reference sequence). With respect to this clone: Its antigen remains unknown.

Each subset's genomic DNA was shared equally among a number of immunoSEQ plates. The sorted-subset replicate PCRs were given about 210 ng DNA, which is tens of thousands of T cell genomes. The assay was immunoSEQ multiplex PCR, and TCRdb's table has in-frame clones only and misses some. The sample includes hundreds of thousands of clones, about 98% seen only once; the top ten take 0.25% to 0.35%. The specimen sequenced was naive CD8+ T cells sorted from blood. The J gene is TRBJ1-2, the V gene TRBV15; the D gene is possibly TRBD1 (5 bases). This receptor was obtained from a man younger than 40 in good health. The DNA of the CDR3 is TGTGCCACCAGCAGAGATCGCGGGACGTACTATGGCTACACCTTC. This encodes CATSRDRGTYYGYTF.